Detailed here is one T cell receptor (beta chain). This entry is derived from a study of blood T cell repertoires in COVID-19. CDR1 is SNHLY and CDR2 is FYNNEI in the germline V gene. The length of the CDR3 is 14 residues. Trimming shortened V by 8 bases and J by 4 bases, and 14 bases separated the two germline ends. The table came from immunoSEQ multiplex PCR; TCRdb's copy has only in-frame clones and leaves some out. The table records about 98,000 clones, 82% of them present only once. The chain uses TRBV2 and TRBJ2-2; perhaps TRBD2 as D (7 bases). The clonotype originates from a man older than 75 with acute or convalescent COVID-19. What was sequenced was peripheral blood. The CDR3 loop is CASWAGAGTGELFF. The CDR3 DNA is TGTGCCAGCTGGGCGGGGGCCGGCACCGGGGAGCTGTTTTTT.